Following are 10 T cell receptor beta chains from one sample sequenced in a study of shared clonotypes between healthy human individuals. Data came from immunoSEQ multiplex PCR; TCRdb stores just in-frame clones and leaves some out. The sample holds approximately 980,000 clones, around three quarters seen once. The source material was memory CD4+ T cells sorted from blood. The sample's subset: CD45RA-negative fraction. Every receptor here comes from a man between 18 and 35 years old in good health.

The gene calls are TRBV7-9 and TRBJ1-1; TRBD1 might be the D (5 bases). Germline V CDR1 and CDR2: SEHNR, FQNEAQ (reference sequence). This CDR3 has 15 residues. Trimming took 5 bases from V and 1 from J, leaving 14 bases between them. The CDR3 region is CASSKTGLTNTEAFF. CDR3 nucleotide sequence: TGTGCCAGCAGCAAGACGGGACTTACGAACACTGAAGCTTTCTTT.

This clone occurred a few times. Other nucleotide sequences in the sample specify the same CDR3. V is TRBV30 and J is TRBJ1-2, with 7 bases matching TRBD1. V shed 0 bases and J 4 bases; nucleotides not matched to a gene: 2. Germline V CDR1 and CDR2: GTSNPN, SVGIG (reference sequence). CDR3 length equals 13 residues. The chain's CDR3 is CAWSVSGGYGYTF. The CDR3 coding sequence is TGTGCCTGGAGTGTATCAGGGGGCTATGGCTACACCTTC.

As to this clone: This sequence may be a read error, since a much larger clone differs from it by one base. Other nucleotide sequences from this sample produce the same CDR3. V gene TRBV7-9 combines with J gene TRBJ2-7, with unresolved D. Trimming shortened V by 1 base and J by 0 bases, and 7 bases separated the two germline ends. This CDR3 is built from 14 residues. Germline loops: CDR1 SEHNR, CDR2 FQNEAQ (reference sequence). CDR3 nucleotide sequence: TGTGCCAGCAGCTTAGGGAAGAGCTCCTACGAGCAGTACTTC. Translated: CASSLGKSSYEQYF.

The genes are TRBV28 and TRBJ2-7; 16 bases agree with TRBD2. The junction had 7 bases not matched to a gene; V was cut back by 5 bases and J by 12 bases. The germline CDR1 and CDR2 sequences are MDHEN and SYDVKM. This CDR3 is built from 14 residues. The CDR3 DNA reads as TGTGCCAGCAGTATCCCGGGACTAGCGGGGGGGTCGTACTTC. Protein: CASSIPGLAGGSYF.

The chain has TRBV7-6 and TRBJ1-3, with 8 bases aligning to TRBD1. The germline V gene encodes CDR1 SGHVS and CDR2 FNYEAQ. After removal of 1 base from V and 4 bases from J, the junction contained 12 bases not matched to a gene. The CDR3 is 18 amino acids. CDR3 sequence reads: CASSLEDRVYPTGNTIYF. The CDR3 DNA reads TGTGCCAGCAGCTTAGAGGACAGGGTCTACCCTACGGGAAACACCATATATTTT.

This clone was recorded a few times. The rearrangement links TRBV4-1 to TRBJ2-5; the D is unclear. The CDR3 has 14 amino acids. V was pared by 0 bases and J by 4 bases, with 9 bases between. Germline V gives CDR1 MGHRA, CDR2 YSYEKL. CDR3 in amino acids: CASSQEGSSETQYF. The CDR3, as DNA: TGCGCCAGCAGCCAAGAGGGGTCGTCAGAGACCCAGTACTTC.

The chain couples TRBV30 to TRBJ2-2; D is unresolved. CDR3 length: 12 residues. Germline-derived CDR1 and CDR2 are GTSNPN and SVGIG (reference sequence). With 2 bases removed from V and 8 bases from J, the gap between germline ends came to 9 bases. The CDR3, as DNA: TGTGCCTGGAGTCTGATAGTGGGGGAGCTGTTTTTT. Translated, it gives CAWSLIVGELFF.

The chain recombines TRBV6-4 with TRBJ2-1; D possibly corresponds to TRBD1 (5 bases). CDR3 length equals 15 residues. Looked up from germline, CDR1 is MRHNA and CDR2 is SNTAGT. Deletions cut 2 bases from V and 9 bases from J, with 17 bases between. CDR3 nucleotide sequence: TGTGCCAGCAGTGACGGTATAGGGGCCCGTGGTGAGCAGTTCTTC. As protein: CASSDGIGARGEQFF.

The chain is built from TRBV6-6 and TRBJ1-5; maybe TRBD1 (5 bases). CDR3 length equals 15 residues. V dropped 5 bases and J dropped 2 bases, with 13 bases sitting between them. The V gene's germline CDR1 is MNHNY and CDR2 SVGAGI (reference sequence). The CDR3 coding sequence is TGTGCCAGCAGTGTACTCGGGGGTGGCAATCAGCCCCAGCATTTT. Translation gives CASSVLGGGNQPQHF.

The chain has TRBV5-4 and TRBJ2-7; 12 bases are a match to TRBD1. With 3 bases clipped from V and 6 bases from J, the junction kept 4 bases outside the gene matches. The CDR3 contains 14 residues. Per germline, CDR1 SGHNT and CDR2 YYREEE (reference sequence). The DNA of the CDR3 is TGTGCCAGCAGCTGGGACAGGGGGCTGGTCGAGCAGTACTTC. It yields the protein CASSWDRGLVEQYF.